These T cell receptor beta chains were read from a single sample in a study of blood T cells in healthy people across ages. TCRdb passed the 5' RACE reads through MiXCR, listing each CDR3 protein once. The repertoire includes some 640,000 distinct CDR3 sequences, under 30% of them detected once, and around 14% sits in the top ten. The source material was blood. The source of these receptors is a woman aged 80 or older in good health. Each CDR3 is given with its conserved first and last residue. The D gene is left open where the match is weak. The size entry is marked missing in some rows and otherwise reads once, few, many or a size class.

many NA TRBJ2-5 TRBV4-2 CASSQTGRLGAQYF TGTGCCAGCAGCCAAACCGGGCGCCTGGGGGCCCAGTACTTC
NA NA TRBJ1-5 TRBV30 CAWSVRGSEPQHF TGTGCCTGGAGTGTTAGGGGGTCCGAGCCCCAGCATTTT
many NA TRBJ1-2 TRBV29-1 CSVESGLDYGYTF TGCAGCGTTGAATCGGGACTGGACTATGGCTACACCTTC
many NA TRBJ2-3 TRBV4-2 CASSLTPLNTQYF TGTGCCAGCAGCCTCACCCCCCTCAATACGCAGTATTTT
many NA TRBJ1-5 TRBV7-2 CASSFRQDSNQPQHF TGTGCCAGCAGCTTTCGACAGGATAGCAATCAGCCCCAGCATTTT
few NA TRBJ1-1 TRBV30 CAWRREMNTEAFF TGTGCCTGGAGGCGTGAGATGAACACTGAAGCTTTCTTT
NA TRBD2 TRBJ2-1 TRBV11-2 CATSASSGGEGEQFF TGTGCCACCTCTGCCTCTAGCGGGGGCGAAGGGGAGCAGTTCTTC
few NA TRBJ2-7 TRBV24-1 CATSSRYNEQYF TGTGCCACCAGTTCCAGGTACAATGAGCAGTACTTC
many NA TRBJ2-5 TRBV6-6 CASSYSGQETQYF TGTGCCAGCAGTTATAGCGGACAAGAGACCCAGTACTTC
NA NA TRBJ2-7 TRBV27 CASSLTPGGGYKQYF TGTGCCAGCAGTTTAACGCCCGGGGGAGGCTACAAGCAGTACTTC
NA NA TRBJ1-1 TRBV11-2 CASRPGRLMNTEAFF TGTGCCAGCAGGCCGGGACGGCTGATGAACACTGAAGCTTTCTTT
many TRBD1 TRBJ2-1 TRBV9 CASSDTGGNYNEQFF TGTGCCAGCAGCGACACAGGGGGTAACTACAATGAGCAGTTCTTC
NA TRBD2 TRBJ2-4 TRBV7-6 CASSLRGENIQYF TGTGCCAGCAGCCTACGGGGGGAAAACATTCAGTACTTC
few NA TRBJ1-5 TRBV20-1 CSARDRRGIRNQPQHF TGCAGTGCTAGAGATCGCAGGGGAATACGCAATCAGCCCCAGCATTTT
many NA TRBJ2-5 TRBV7-2 CASSFVGGQETQYF TGTGCCAGCAGCTTTGTGGGGGGCCAAGAGACCCAGTACTTC
many NA TRBJ2-5 TRBV13 CASSSRGGLETQYF TGTGCCAGCAGCTCTCGAGGGGGTTTGGAGACCCAGTACTTC
NA NA TRBJ2-5 TRBV7-3 CAGSLGRINEQYF TGTGCCGGCAGCTTAGGGAGGATCAATGAGCAGTACTTC